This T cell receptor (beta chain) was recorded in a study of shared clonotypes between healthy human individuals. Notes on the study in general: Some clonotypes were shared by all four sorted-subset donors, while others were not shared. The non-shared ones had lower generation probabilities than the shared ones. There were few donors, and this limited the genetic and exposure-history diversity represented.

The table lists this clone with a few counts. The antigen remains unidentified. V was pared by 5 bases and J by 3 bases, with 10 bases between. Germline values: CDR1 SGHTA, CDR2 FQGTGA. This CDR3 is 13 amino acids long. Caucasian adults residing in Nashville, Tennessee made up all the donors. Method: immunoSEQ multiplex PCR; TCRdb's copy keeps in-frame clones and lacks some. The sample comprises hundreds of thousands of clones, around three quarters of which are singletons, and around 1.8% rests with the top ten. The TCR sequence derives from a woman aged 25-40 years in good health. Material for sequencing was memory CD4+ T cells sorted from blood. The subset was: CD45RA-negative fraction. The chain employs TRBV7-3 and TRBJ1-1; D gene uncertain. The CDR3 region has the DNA TGTGCCAGCAGCCCTGGACCGGACACTGAAGCTTTCTTT. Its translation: CASSPGPDTEAFF. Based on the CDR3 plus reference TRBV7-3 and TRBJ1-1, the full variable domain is GAGVSQTPSNKVTEKGKYVELRCDPISGHTALYWYRQSLGQGPEFLIYFQGTGAADDSGLPNDRFFAVRPEGSVSTLKIQRTERGDSAVYLCASSPGPDTEAFFGQGTRLTVV.